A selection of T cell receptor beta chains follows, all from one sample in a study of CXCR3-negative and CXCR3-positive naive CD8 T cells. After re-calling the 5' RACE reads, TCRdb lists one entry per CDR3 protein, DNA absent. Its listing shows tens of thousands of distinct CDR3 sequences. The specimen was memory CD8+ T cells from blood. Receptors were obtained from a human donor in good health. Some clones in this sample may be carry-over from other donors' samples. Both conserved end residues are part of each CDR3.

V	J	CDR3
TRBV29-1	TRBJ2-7	CSVPGQGVAYEQYF
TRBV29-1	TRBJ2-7	CSVGHDREEEQYF
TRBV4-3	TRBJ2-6	CASSQGAGLSSGANVLTF
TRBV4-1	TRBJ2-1	CASSRAVVSYNEQFF
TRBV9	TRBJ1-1	CASSAPGDTEAFF
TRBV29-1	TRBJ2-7	CSARTGEQYEQYF
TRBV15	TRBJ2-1	CATSSKWVTYNEQFF
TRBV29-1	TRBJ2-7	CSVVIGGHEQYF
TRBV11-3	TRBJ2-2	CASSSSGAANTGELFF
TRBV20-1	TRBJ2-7	CSASEGPISYEQYF
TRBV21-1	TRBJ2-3	CASSNFGSAGVEDTQYF
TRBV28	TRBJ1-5	CASSLPDGDQPQHF
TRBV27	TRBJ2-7	CASGSRFYEQYF
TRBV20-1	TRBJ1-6	CSAKFPGQGDNSPLHF
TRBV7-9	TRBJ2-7	CASSVSRDYEQYF
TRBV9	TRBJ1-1	CASSVAPDRSTEAFF